These 22 T cell receptor beta chains share one sample of origin, sequenced in a study of cytomegalovirus exposure and HLA in healthy donors. Assay: immunoSEQ multiplex PCR; the TCRdb copy retains only in-frame clones and omits some. The sample consists of 55,000 to 70,000 clones, approximately 92% of them appearing once. The specimen was PBMCs. These receptors were taken from a man aged 18 to 29 in good health and CMV-seropositive.

This chain links TRBV5-1 with TRBJ1-2; 8 bases line up with TRBD1. This CDR3 is 15 amino acids long. Trimming at V came to 2 bases and at J to 0 bases, leaving 3 bases not matched to a gene. Looked up from germline, CDR1 is SGHRS and CDR2 is YFSETQ. CDR3 DNA sequence: TGCGCCAGCAGCTTAAGACAGGGGACTAACTATGGCTACACCTTC. Encoded protein: CASSLRQGTNYGYTF.

The chain couples TRBV5-1 to TRBJ2-1, with a possible D match to TRBD1 (6 bases). Germline CDR1 reads SGHRS; CDR2 reads YFSETQ. The V end lost 2 bases, the J end lost 5 bases, and 8 bases lay between the germline ends. This CDR3 has 13 amino acids. The CDR3 DNA sequence: TGCGCCAGCAGCTTCAGGGGACACAATGAGCAGTTCTTC. Translation gives CASSFRGHNEQFF.

The chain recombines TRBV5-6 with TRBJ1-5, with D unresolved. The germline gives CDR1 SGHDT, CDR2 YYEEEE. The CDR3 totals 12 residues. Trimming shortened V by 7 bases and J by 3 bases, and 8 bases separated the two germline ends. The CDR3 DNA sequence: TGTGCCAGCGGACGGGACAATCAGCCCCAGCATTTT. Translating gives CASGRDNQPQHF.

The chain couples TRBV6-1 to TRBJ2-1; a possible D gene is TRBD2 (6 bases). The CDR3 contains 12 residues. Germline loops: CDR1 MNHNS, CDR2 SASEGT. The ends were cut back, 6 bases at V and 12 bases at J, with 15 bases in the middle. This chain's CDR3 is CASRVTGVGQFF. Here the CDR3 DNA reads TGTGCCAGCAGAGTTACGGGAGTAGGGCAGTTCTTC.

This rearrangement joins TRBV27 to TRBJ2-1, with D perhaps matching TRBD2 (6 bases). Germline assignment: CDR1 MNHEY and CDR2 SMNVEV (reference sequence). V dropped 3 bases and J dropped 2 bases, with 11 bases sitting between them. The CDR3 has 15 residues. The CDR3 here is CASSFGGGTYNEQFF. DNA of the CDR3: TGTGCCAGCAGTTTCGGCGGAGGGACCTACAATGAGCAGTTCTTC.

This clone occurred once. The chain combines TRBV7-4 with TRBJ2-1; 9 positions agree with TRBD2. The germline CDR1 and CDR2 sequences are SGHVT and SQSDAQ. The CDR3 length is 18 residues. The trim removed 5 bases at V and 4 bases at J, leaving 15 bases unmatched. The CDR3: CASSASIIAGEIYNEQFF. DNA for the CDR3: TGTGCCAGCAGCGCTAGCATCATAGCGGGAGAGATTTACAATGAGCAGTTCTTC.

The J gene is TRBJ2-7, the V gene TRBV4-1, with 9 bases that match TRBD2. Trimming cost V 4 bases and J 7 bases; bases outside gene matches: 11. This CDR3 is 15 amino acids long. In germline, CDR1 is MGHRA, CDR2 YSYEKL. The CDR3 DNA sequence: TGCGCCAGCAGCCCGGGACTAGCTTCCCTAGGGGAGCAGTACTTC. This sequence encodes CASSPGLASLGEQYF.

CDR3 loop: CSVEDGGTGFRPYEQYF. For the CDR3, the DNA is TGCAGCGTTGAAGACGGGGGGACGGGTTTCAGGCCCTACGAGCAGTACTTC. The chain links TRBV29-1 to TRBJ2-7; 7 bases are shared with TRBD2. Germline V gene sequence: CDR1 SQVTM, CDR2 ANQGSEA. With 0 bases clipped from V and 2 bases from J, the junction kept 13 bases outside the gene matches. This CDR3 region has 17 residues.

The chain uses TRBV15 and TRBJ2-5, with 9 bases aligning to TRBD1. The CDR3 is made up of 15 amino acids. The germline CDR1 and CDR2 sequences are LNHNV and YYDKDF (reference sequence). J gave up 5 bases and V 1 base, and 5 bases lay outside the gene matches. CDR3 nucleotides: TGTGCCACCAGCAGAGGGACAGGGGAGGGGGAGACCCAGTACTTC. It encodes CATSRGTGEGETQYF.

V gene TRBV2 combines with J gene TRBJ1-4; TRBD1 matches at 7 bases. Germline V CDR1 and CDR2: SNHLY, FYNNEI. Germline trimming cut 3 bases from V and 3 bases from J; bases unmatched to any gene: 7. The CDR3 contains 16 residues. The CDR3 is CASSERGREANEKLFF. CDR3 nucleotide sequence: TGTGCCAGCAGTGAGAGGGGGCGCGAGGCTAATGAAAAACTGTTTTTT. Full variable domain (remainder filled in from reference TRBV2 and TRBJ1-4): EPEVTQTPSHQVTQMGQEVILRCVPISNHLYFYWYRQILGQKVEFLVSFYNNEISEKSEIFDDQFSVERPDGSNFTLKIRSTKLEDSAMYFCASSERGREANEKLFFGSGTQLSVL.

V and J are TRBV28 and TRBJ2-7; 12 positions match TRBD2. There are 14 residues in the CDR3. Germline trimming cut 6 bases from V and 5 bases from J; bases unmatched to any gene: 5. Germline CDR1 reads MDHEN; CDR2 reads SYDVKM. The CDR3 region has the DNA TGTGCCAGCAGGCGACTAGCGGGAGTGAACGAGCAGTACTTC. Amino acid sequence: CASRRLAGVNEQYF. The full variable domain, rest sourced from reference TRBV28 and TRBJ2-7, is DVKVTQSSRYLVKRTGEKVFLECVQDMDHENMFWYRQDPGLGLRLIYFSYDVKMKEKGDIPEGYSVSREKKERFSLILESASTNQTSMYLCASRRLAGVNEQYFGPGTRLTVT.

V is TRBV19 and J is TRBJ2-3; 8 bases map to TRBD2. CDR1 and CDR2 from the germline V gene are LNHDA and SQIVND (reference sequence). This CDR3 has 15 amino acids. V gave up 1 base and J gave up 6 bases; unmatched junction bases: 6. CDR3 sequence: CASSIAGRAADTQYF. CDR3 nucleotides: TGTGCCAGTAGTATAGCCGGGAGGGCCGCGGATACGCAGTATTTT.

The CDR3 loop reads CASSQEYRPGAEQYF. The CDR3 DNA reads as TGTGCCAGCAGCCAAGAATATAGGCCAGGGGCCGAGCAGTACTTC. J is TRBJ2-7 and V is TRBV4-2; perhaps TRBD1 as D (6 bases). CDR1 and CDR2 from the germline V gene are LGHNA and YNFKEQ. Trimming pared 0 bases from V and 6 bases from J, leaving 15 bases between. This CDR3 contains 15 residues.

The chain is built from TRBV28 and TRBJ2-4, with D tentatively TRBD1 (6 bases). Trimming took off 1 base at V and 2 bases at J, with 12 bases between the two ends. This CDR3 has 16 amino acids. Germline V gene sequence: CDR1 MDHEN, CDR2 SYDVKM. CDR3 in DNA: TGTGCCAGCAGTTTATATCAGGGGTTAACCAAAAACATTCAGTACTTC. It translates to CASSLYQGLTKNIQYF.

The CDR3 nucleotides read TGTGCCAGTAGCCCACAGGTTAACTATGGCTACACCTTC. This sequence encodes CASSPQVNYGYTF. The rearrangement links TRBV19 to TRBJ1-2, with a tentative D call TRBD1 (5 bases). V shed 6 bases and J shed 1 base, with 9 bases lying between them. The CDR3 is made up of 13 amino acids. CDR1 is LNHDA, CDR2 SQIVND, per germline (reference sequence).

The rearrangement uses TRBV2 and TRBJ2-1, with 7 bases aligning to TRBD2. The CDR3 has 14 residues. V was clipped by 5 bases and J by 9 bases; unmatched bases: 10. The germline V gene has CDR1 SNHLY and CDR2 FYNNEI. CDR3 sequence (DNA): TGTGCCAGCAGTTTAGGGGAGGGCCAGGGTGAGCAGTTCTTC. Translated: CASSLGEGQGEQFF.

This rearrangement joins TRBV18 to TRBJ2-1; the D is unclear. Germline V CDR1 and CDR2: KGHSH, LQKENI. There are 12 residues in the CDR3. With 2 bases removed from V and 6 bases from J, the gap between germline ends came to 5 bases. The DNA of the CDR3 is TGTGCCAGCTCACCATCGGGCAATGAGCAGTTCTTC. It is translated as CASSPSGNEQFF.

V is TRBV28 and J is TRBJ2-1; tentative D call: TRBD1 (5 bases). Trimming took 7 bases from V and 7 from J, leaving 23 bases between them. The germline CDR1 and CDR2 sequences are MDHEN and SYDVKM. CDR3 length equals 16 residues. CDR3 DNA: TGTGCCAGCATCTCTCCGTGGACAACTCGGTGGAATGAGCAGTTCTTC. It codes for CASISPWTTRWNEQFF. The variable domain in full, completed from reference TRBV28 and TRBJ2-1, reads DVKVTQSSRYLVKRTGEKVFLECVQDMDHENMFWYRQDPGLGLRLIYFSYDVKMKEKGDIPEGYSVSREKKERFSLILESASTNQTSMYLCASISPWTTRWNEQFFGPGTRLTVL.

This clone was counted only a few times. The chain uses TRBV11-1 and TRBJ2-1, with D perhaps matching TRBD2 (6 bases). CDR3 size: 17 residues. The V gene lost 6 bases and the J gene lost 4 bases, with 22 bases spanning the gap. Germline assignment: CDR1 SGHAT and CDR2 FQDESV (reference sequence). The CDR3 loop is CASRSILDGSNYNEQFF. CDR3 nucleotides: TGTGCCAGCAGATCGATCCTAGACGGGAGTAATTACAATGAGCAGTTCTTC.

The chain joins TRBV28 to TRBJ1-2, with D perhaps matching TRBD1 (5 bases). The CDR3 runs 15 residues. V lost 0 bases to trimming and J lost 3 bases, with 11 bases between them. Germline loops: CDR1 MDHEN, CDR2 SYDVKM. CDR3 nucleotides: TGTGCCAGCAGTTTATGGGTGGGGGGAGACTATGGCTACACCTTC. This encodes CASSLWVGGDYGYTF.

This clone appeared a few times. The rearrangement joins TRBV7-3 to TRBJ1-5, with D tentatively TRBD1 (6 bases). V lost 5 bases to trimming and J lost 7 bases, with 15 bases between them. This CDR3 contains 14 residues. Germline V gives CDR1 SGHTA, CDR2 FQGTGA. CDR3 bases: TGTGCCAGCAGCCCGTCGGGGGGCCTGCAGCCCCAGCATTTT. It translates to CASSPSGGLQPQHF.

The chain is built from TRBV7-9 and TRBJ2-1; 7 bases map to TRBD2. This CDR3 spans 19 amino acids. The J segment lost 3 bases and the V segment lost 4 bases, leaving 18 bases of the junction unmatched. Germline CDR1 SEHNR, CDR2 FQNEAQ (reference sequence). The CDR3 loop reads CASSSGTTRYGGHYNEQFF. The CDR3 bases are TGTGCCAGCAGCTCCGGGACTACGAGGTATGGGGGTCACTACAATGAGCAGTTCTTC. Full variable domain (remainder filled in from reference TRBV7-9 and TRBJ2-1): DTGVSQNPRHKITKRGQNVTFRCDPISEHNRLYWYRQTLGQGPEFLTYFQNEAQLEKSRLLSDRFSAERPKGSFSTLEIQRTEQGDSAMYLCASSSGTTRYGGHYNEQFFGPGTRLTVL.